The clone carrying this T cell receptor (beta chain) has at least ten counts. TCRdb passed the reads through MiXCR, listing each CDR3 protein once. The sample contains 150,000 to 200,000 distinct CDR3 sequences, approximately 15% of which appear only once. These data belong to a study of T cell repertoires in cytomegalovirus infection. This TCR derives from a human donor in good health (CMV status not recorded). Some clones in this sample may be carry-over from other donors' samples. Source material: PBMCs.

The CDR3 region is CASSLWAGEFYNEQFF. CDR3 nucleotide sequence: TGTGCCAGCAGCTTGTGGGCAGGGGAATTCTACAATGAGCAGTTCTTC. The chain combines TRBV5-6 with TRBJ2-1, with TRBD1 as a possible D gene (6 bases). Germline values: CDR1 SGHDT, CDR2 YYEEEE. V was shortened by 1 base and J by 3 bases, with 14 bases between the two germline ends. CDR3 length equals 16 residues.